This T cell receptor (beta chain) was sequenced during a study of CD8 T cells in ankylosing spondylitis. Study-level findings and limits: Disease-linked clones reportedly showed significant enrichment in matched ankylosing spondylitis synovial fluid.

This clonotype occurred a few times. The antigen is undetermined. One end of the junction fails to match germline, which may point to a read error. Molecular-barcoded quantitative 5'-RACE produced these TCR beta libraries. TCRdb reanalysed the 5' RACE reads using MiXCR and keeps one entry per CDR3 protein. The table shows some 120,000 distinct CDR3 sequences, with roughly 13% occurring only once. Germline CDR1 SGHNT, CDR2 YYREEE (reference sequence). The CDR3 runs 13 residues. The chain employs TRBV5-4 and TRBJ2-5; D remains unclear. This TCR derives from a female donor with ankylosing spondylitis or in good health (not recorded which). Sequencing was performed on blood, either unsorted or a sorted T cell fraction (not recorded which). The CDR3 is CASSSDSLSLHNF. CDR3 nucleotide sequence: TGTGCCAGCAGCTCAGACTCGCTAAGCCTCCATAACTTC.